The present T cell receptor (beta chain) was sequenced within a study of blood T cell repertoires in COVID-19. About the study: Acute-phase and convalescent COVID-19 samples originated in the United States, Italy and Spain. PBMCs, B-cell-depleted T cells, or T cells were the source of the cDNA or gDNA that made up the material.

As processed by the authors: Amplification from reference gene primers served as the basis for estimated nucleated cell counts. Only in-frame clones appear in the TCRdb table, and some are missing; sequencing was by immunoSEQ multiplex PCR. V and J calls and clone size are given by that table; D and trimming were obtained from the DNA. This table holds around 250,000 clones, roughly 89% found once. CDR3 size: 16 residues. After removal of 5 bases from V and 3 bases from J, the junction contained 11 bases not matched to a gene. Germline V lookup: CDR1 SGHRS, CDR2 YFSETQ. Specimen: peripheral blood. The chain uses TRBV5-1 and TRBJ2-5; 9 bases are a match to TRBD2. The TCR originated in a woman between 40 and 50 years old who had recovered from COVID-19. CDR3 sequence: CASRRPLGGGEETQYF. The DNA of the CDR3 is TGCGCCAGCAGGCGGCCTCTGGGCGGGGGGGAAGAGACCCAGTACTTC.